This is a list of T cell receptor beta chains from one sample in a study of T cells in Graves' hyperthyroidism and ophthalmopathy. TCRdb called the multiplex PCR reads again in MiXCR, with one record for every CDR3 protein. The sample records about 270,000 distinct CDR3 sequences, approximately 23% being singletons. Sequencing was carried out using blood. The receptors here all came from a woman aged 35 to 49 with Graves' ophthalmopathy. Both conserved end residues are part of each CDR3. The D gene is left open where the match is weak. The listing skips clone size in some rows; elsewhere it reads once, few, many or a size class.

v_call: TRBV11-2
j_call: TRBJ2-5
clone_size: NA
d_call: NA
cdr3_aa: CASSLVWHQETQYF
cdr3_nt: TGTGCCAGCAGCTTAGTGTGGCACCAAGAGACCCAGTACTTC

v_call: TRBV11-2
j_call: TRBJ1-1
clone_size: few
d_call: NA
cdr3_aa: CASSLGPREVSLNTEAFF
cdr3_nt: TGTGCCAGCAGCTTAGGTCCCCGGGAGGTCTCCTTGAACACTGAAGCTTTCTTT

v_call: TRBV30
j_call: TRBJ1-1
clone_size: many
d_call: NA
cdr3_aa: CAWVLGYGTEAFF
cdr3_nt: TGTGCCTGGGTTCTGGGGTACGGGACTGAAGCTTTCTTT

v_call: TRBV6-2/TRBV6-3
j_call: TRBJ2-7
clone_size: many
d_call: NA
cdr3_aa: CASSWNGTGPYEQYF
cdr3_nt: TGTGCCAGCAGCTGGAACGGGACCGGACCCTACGAGCAGTACTTC

v_call: TRBV2
j_call: TRBJ2-7
clone_size: once
d_call: NA
cdr3_aa: CASIGGYEQYF
cdr3_nt: TGTGCCAGCATAGGAGGGTACGAGCAGTACTTC

v_call: TRBV5-1
j_call: TRBJ2-2
clone_size: many
d_call: TRBD1
cdr3_aa: CASSLEGTAYTGELFF
cdr3_nt: TGCGCCAGCAGCTTGGAGGGGACAGCTTACACCGGGGAGCTGTTTTTT

v_call: TRBV6-6
j_call: TRBJ2-7
clone_size: many
d_call: NA
cdr3_aa: CASRPTGYEQYF
cdr3_nt: TGTGCCAGCAGACCTACAGGGTACGAGCAGTACTTC

v_call: TRBV3-1
j_call: TRBJ2-2
clone_size: many
d_call: NA
cdr3_aa: CASSQVSGSVGELFF
cdr3_nt: TGTGCCAGCAGCCAAGTGTCCGGGAGCGTCGGGGAGCTGTTTTTT

v_call: TRBV15
j_call: TRBJ2-7
clone_size: many
d_call: NA
cdr3_aa: CATSRDPPHRARSYEQYF
cdr3_nt: TGTGCCACCAGCAGAGACCCGCCCCACAGGGCCAGGTCCTACGAGCAGTACTTC

v_call: TRBV6-1
j_call: TRBJ1-2
clone_size: once
d_call: TRBD1
cdr3_aa: CASSDPGTVYGYTF
cdr3_nt: TGTGCCAGCAGTGACCCCGGGACAGTCTATGGCTACACCTTC

v_call: TRBV30
j_call: TRBJ1-2
clone_size: once
d_call: NA
cdr3_aa: CAWSPQGYGYTF
cdr3_nt: TGTGCCTGGAGTCCCCAGGGATATGGCTACACCTTC

v_call: TRBV5-1
j_call: TRBJ2-7
clone_size: many
d_call: NA
cdr3_aa: CASSLAPGQAYEQYF
cdr3_nt: TGCGCCAGCAGCTTGGCCCCGGGACAAGCCTACGAGCAGTACTTC

v_call: TRBV29-1
j_call: TRBJ1-1
clone_size: NA
d_call: NA
cdr3_aa: CSVERGGTEAFF
cdr3_nt: TGCAGCGTGGAGAGGGGTGGGACTGAAGCTTTCTTT

v_call: TRBV19
j_call: TRBJ2-7
clone_size: few
d_call: TRBD2
cdr3_aa: CASSRTSGSYGQYF
cdr3_nt: TGTGCCAGTAGTAGAACTAGCGGGAGCTACGGGCAGTACTTC

v_call: TRBV27
j_call: TRBJ2-2
clone_size: many
d_call: NA
cdr3_aa: CASSLVRGELFF
cdr3_nt: TGTGCCAGCAGTTTAGTTAGGGGGGAGCTGTTTTTT

v_call: TRBV12-3/TRBV12-4
j_call: TRBJ2-5
clone_size: many
d_call: TRBD1
cdr3_aa: CASSHHRDREETQYF
cdr3_nt: TGTGCCAGCAGTCATCACCGGGACAGGGAAGAGACCCAGTACTTC